Listed below are T cell receptor beta chains from one sample, sequenced in a study of long-term antiretroviral therapy in people with HIV. The table came from immunoSEQ multiplex PCR; TCRdb's copy has only in-frame clones and leaves some out. The table shows about 13,000 clones, with around 77% occurring only once. Material: unsorted PBMCs, obtained 1.3 years after starting antiretroviral therapy. These receptors originate from a woman between 18 and 29 years old with HIV. Both conserved end residues are part of each CDR3. D genes are given only for firm matches. Rows may omit the clone size; those that give it use once, few, many or a size class.

D: NA; V: TRBV7-9; size: NA; J: TRBJ2-7; DNA: TGTGCCAGCAGCCAAAGTCAGGCCGTCGAGCAGTACTTC; CDR3: CASSQSQAVEQYF
D: NA; V: TRBV7-7; size: NA; J: TRBJ2-5; DNA: TGTGCCAGCAGCCTGGGGACGGTTGAAGAGACCCAGTACTTC; CDR3: CASSLGTVEETQYF
D: NA; V: TRBV4-3; size: NA; J: TRBJ2-6; DNA: TGCGCCAGCAGCCAAGATCGTTGGTCTGGGGCCAACGTCCTGACTTTC; CDR3: CASSQDRWSGANVLTF
D: TRBD1; V: TRBV7-9; size: few; J: TRBJ2-2; DNA: TGTGCCAGCAGCCCCCGGGACAGTCCCACCGGGGAGCTGTTTTTT; CDR3: CASSPRDSPTGELFF
D: NA; V: TRBV28; size: once; J: TRBJ1-5; DNA: TGTGCCAGCAGGGTACTCGGGGAGGGCCCTAGGGAAAAGCCCCAGCATTTT; CDR3: CASRVLGEGPREKPQHF
D: NA; V: TRBV5-6; size: NA; J: TRBJ1-1; DNA: TGTGCCAGCAGTCGGGACGGTGAAGCTTTCTTT; CDR3: CASSRDGEAFF
D: NA; V: TRBV7-9; size: NA; J: TRBJ1-1; DNA: TGTGCCAGCAGCTTAGCTGGGGGGAACACTGAAGCTTTCTTT; CDR3: CASSLAGGNTEAFF
D: TRBD2; V: TRBV6-5; size: NA; J: TRBJ2-7; DNA: TGTGCCAGCAGTATGACTAGCGAGGCCTACGAGCAGTACTTC; CDR3: CASSMTSEAYEQYF
D: NA; V: TRBV9; size: NA; J: TRBJ1-1; DNA: TGTGCCAGCAGCGTAACGGCAGGGGCACACACTGAAGCTTTCTTT; CDR3: CASSVTAGAHTEAFF
D: TRBD2; V: TRBV5-8; size: medium-sized; J: TRBJ2-3; DNA: TGTGCCAGCAGCTCCGGGACTACAGGCACAGATACGCAGTATTTT; CDR3: CASSSGTTGTDTQYF
D: TRBD1; V: TRBV10-3; size: NA; J: TRBJ2-1; DNA: TGTGCCATCAGTGAGCGGTCCGGGACAGGGCGAATGAATGAGCAGTTCTTC; CDR3: CAISERSGTGRMNEQFF
D: NA; V: TRBV28; size: NA; J: TRBJ2-2; DNA: TGTGCCAGCAGTTCTGAAATCAGTCCAGCGAACACCGGGGAGCTGTTTTTT; CDR3: CASSSEISPANTGELFF
D: TRBD2; V: TRBV7-2; size: NA; J: TRBJ2-7; DNA: TGTGCCAGCAGCCAGGCGGCGGGAGCTCTCCAGTACGAGCAGTACTTC; CDR3: CASSQAAGALQYEQYF
D: TRBD1; V: TRBV7-2; size: few; J: TRBJ1-2; DNA: TGTGCCAGCAGCTTAAGCCCCAGGGGGAACTATGGCTACACCTTC; CDR3: CASSLSPRGNYGYTF
D: NA; V: TRBV7-2; size: NA; J: TRBJ1-1; DNA: TGTGCCAGCAGCTTAGAGGACAGCGGGAGAGCTTTCTTT; CDR3: CASSLEDSGRAFF
D: NA; V: TRBV5-1; size: NA; J: TRBJ2-2; DNA: TGCGCCAGCAGCCTTAATGCGGGTACCGGGGAGCTGTTTTTT; CDR3: CASSLNAGTGELFF
D: NA; V: TRBV9; size: few; J: TRBJ2-2; DNA: TGTGCCAGCAACCTAGGGGCCGGGGAGCTGTTTTTT; CDR3: CASNLGAGELFF
D: NA; V: TRBV19; size: NA; J: TRBJ1-2; DNA: TGTGCCAGTAGTATAGATTTGCGGGGAGCTAACTATGGCTACACCTTC; CDR3: CASSIDLRGANYGYTF
D: TRBD2; V: TRBV19; size: NA; J: TRBJ2-1; DNA: TGTGCCAGTAGTATAATTGTAGCGGGACCGATGAACAATGAGCAGTTCTTC; CDR3: CASSIIVAGPMNNEQFF
D: NA; V: TRBV5-1; size: NA; J: TRBJ2-7; DNA: TGCGCCAGCAGCTTGGTTCTCGCGGGGGCCCCCTACGAGCAGTACTTC; CDR3: CASSLVLAGAPYEQYF
D: NA; V: TRBV28; size: NA; J: TRBJ1-2; DNA: TGTGCCAGCAGACAGCCAGGGGACTATGGCTACACCTTC; CDR3: CASRQPGDYGYTF
D: NA; V: TRBV28; size: NA; J: TRBJ2-7; DNA: TGTGCCAGCAGTTTATTCGTTAATGGCTACGAGCAGTACTTC; CDR3: CASSLFVNGYEQYF
D: NA; V: TRBV4-2; size: NA; J: TRBJ2-6; DNA: TGTGCCAGCAGCCAAGATGGCTCTGGGGCCAACGTCCTGACTTTC; CDR3: CASSQDGSGANVLTF
D: NA; V: TRBV10-3; size: once; J: TRBJ2-3; DNA: TGTGCCATAAGCGGACTTTACACAGATACGCAGTATTTT; CDR3: CAISGLYTDTQYF
D: NA; V: TRBV7-9; size: NA; J: TRBJ2-5; DNA: TGTGCCAGCCTATTGGTCGAGACCCAGTACTTC; CDR3: CASLLVETQYF
D: TRBD2; V: TRBV4-2; size: NA; J: TRBJ2-1; DNA: TGTGCCAGCAGCGCAGCCACGGGACTAGCGGGGCACAATGAGCAGTTCTTC; CDR3: CASSAATGLAGHNEQFF
D: NA; V: TRBV28; size: NA; J: TRBJ1-5; DNA: TGTGCCAGCAGTTTCAGGGCGGGCCAGCCCCAGCATTTT; CDR3: CASSFRAGQPQHF
D: TRBD1; V: TRBV28; size: NA; J: TRBJ2-7; DNA: TGTGCCAGCAGTTTCACAGGGGGCCCCTACGAGCAGTACTTC; CDR3: CASSFTGGPYEQYF
D: NA; V: TRBV2; size: NA; J: TRBJ2-1; DNA: TGTGCCAGCAGTGAAAATCTGGGTTTTAGCGATGAGCAGTTCTTC; CDR3: CASSENLGFSDEQFF
D: NA; V: TRBV11-2; size: NA; J: TRBJ2-1; DNA: TGTGCCAGCAGCTTAGCCAGCTACAATGAGCAGTTCTTC; CDR3: CASSLASYNEQFF
D: NA; V: TRBV6-1; size: NA; J: TRBJ1-2; DNA: TGTGCCAGCAGTGACAGCGCTGGCTACACCTTC; CDR3: CASSDSAGYTF
D: NA; V: TRBV5-6; size: once; J: TRBJ1-1; DNA: TGTGCCAGCAGCTTGTTTTCGGGAAGAGTCACTGAAGCTTTCTTT; CDR3: CASSLFSGRVTEAFF
D: NA; V: TRBV10-1; size: NA; J: TRBJ1-5; DNA: TGCGCCAGCAGTGAAAAACAACACCAGCAAAATCAGCCCCAGCATTTT; CDR3: CASSEKQHQQNQPQHF
D: TRBD2; V: TRBV12-5; size: NA; J: TRBJ2-1; DNA: TGTGCTAGTGGTTTTGCGGGAGGGCGGGGGGAGCAGTTCTTC; CDR3: CASGFAGGRGEQFF
D: NA; V: TRBV5-1; size: NA; J: TRBJ1-5; DNA: TGCGCCAGCAGCCTAGCCGGGACGGCAAATCAGCCCCAGCATTTT; CDR3: CASSLAGTANQPQHF